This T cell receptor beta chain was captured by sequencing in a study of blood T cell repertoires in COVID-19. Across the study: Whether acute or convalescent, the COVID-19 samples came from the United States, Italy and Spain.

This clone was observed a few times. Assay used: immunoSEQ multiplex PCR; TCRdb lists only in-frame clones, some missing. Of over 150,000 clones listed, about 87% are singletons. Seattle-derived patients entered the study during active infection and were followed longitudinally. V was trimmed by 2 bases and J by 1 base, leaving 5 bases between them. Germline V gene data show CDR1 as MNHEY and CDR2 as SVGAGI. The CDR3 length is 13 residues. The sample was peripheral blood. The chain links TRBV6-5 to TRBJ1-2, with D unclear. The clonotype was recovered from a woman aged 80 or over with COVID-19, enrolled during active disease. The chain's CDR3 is CASSYLNNYGYTF. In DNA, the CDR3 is TGTGCCAGCAGTTACCTTAATAACTATGGCTACACCTTC.